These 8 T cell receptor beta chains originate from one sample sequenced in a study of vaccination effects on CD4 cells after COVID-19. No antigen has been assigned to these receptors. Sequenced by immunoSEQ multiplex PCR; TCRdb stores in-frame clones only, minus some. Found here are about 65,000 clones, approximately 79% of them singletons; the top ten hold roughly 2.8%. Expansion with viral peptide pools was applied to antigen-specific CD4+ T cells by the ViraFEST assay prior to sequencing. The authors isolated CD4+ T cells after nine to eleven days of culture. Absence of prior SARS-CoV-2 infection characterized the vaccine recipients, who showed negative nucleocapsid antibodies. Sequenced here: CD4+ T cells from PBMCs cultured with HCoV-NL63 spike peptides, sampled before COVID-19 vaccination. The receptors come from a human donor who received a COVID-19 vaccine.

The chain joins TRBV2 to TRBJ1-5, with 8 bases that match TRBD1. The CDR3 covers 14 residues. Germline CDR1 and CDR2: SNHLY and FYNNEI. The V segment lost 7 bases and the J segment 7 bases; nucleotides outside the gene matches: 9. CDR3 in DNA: TGTGCCAGCACTATAGACAGGGGTCCCCAGCCCCAGCATTTT. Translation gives CASTIDRGPQPQHF. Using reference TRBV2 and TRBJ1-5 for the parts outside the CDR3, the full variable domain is EPEVTQTPSHQVTQMGQEVILRCVPISNHLYFYWYRQILGQKVEFLVSFYNNEISEKSEIFDDQFSVERPDGSNFTLKIRSTKLEDSAMYFCASTIDRGPQPQHFGDGTRLSIL.

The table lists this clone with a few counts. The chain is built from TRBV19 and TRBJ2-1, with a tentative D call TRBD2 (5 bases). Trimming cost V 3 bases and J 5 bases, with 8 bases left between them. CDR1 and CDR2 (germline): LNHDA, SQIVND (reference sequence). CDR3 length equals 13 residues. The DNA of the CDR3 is TGTGCCAGTAGTATGGGAGCCAACAATGAGCAGTTCTTC. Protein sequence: CASSMGANNEQFF. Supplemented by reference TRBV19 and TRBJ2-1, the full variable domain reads DGGITQSPKYLFRKEGQNVTLSCEQNLNHDAMYWYRQDPGQGLRLIYYSQIVNDFQKGDIAEGYSVSREKKESFPLTVTSAQKNPTAFYLCASSMGANNEQFFGPGTRLTVL.

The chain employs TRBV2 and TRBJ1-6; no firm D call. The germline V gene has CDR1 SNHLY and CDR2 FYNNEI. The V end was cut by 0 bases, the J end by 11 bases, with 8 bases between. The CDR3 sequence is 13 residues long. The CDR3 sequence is CASSEAEVTPLHF. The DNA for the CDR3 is TGTGCCAGCAGTGAAGCGGAAGTTACACCCCTCCACTTT.

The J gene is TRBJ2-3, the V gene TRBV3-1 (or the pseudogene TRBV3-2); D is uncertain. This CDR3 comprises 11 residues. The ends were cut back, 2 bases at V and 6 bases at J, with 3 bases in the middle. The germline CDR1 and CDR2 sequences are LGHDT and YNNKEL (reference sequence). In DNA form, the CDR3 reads TGTGCCAGCAGCCAATCCGATACGCAGTATTTT. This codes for CASSQSDTQYF.

The CDR3, as DNA: TGTGCCAGCAGTTACTTAGGCAGGGGCGAGAACACTGAAGCTTTCTTT. Its protein product is CASSYLGRGENTEAFF. The chain employs TRBV6-5 and TRBJ1-1; D is possibly TRBD1 (6 bases). Germline V gives CDR1 MNHEY, CDR2 SVGAGI. Trimming shortened V by 1 base and J by 1 base, and 13 bases separated the two germline ends. The CDR3 is 16 residues long.

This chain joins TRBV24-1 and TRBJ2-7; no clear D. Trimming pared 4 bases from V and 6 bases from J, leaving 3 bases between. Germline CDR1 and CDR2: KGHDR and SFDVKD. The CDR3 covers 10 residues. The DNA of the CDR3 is TGTGCCACCAGTGAGGGCGAGCAGTACGTC. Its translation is CATSEGEQYV.

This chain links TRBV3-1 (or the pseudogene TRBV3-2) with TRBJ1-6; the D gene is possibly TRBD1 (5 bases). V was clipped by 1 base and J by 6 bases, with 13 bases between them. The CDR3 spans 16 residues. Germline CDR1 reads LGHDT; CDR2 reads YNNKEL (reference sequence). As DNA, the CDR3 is TGTGCCAGCAGCCAAGTCTGGGGACGGAGTAATTCACCCCTCCACTTT. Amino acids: CASSQVWGRSNSPLHF.

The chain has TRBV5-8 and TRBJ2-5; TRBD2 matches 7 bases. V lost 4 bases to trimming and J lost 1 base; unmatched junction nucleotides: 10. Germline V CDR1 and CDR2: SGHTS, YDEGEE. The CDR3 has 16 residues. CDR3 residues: CASSTQWGGGQETQYF. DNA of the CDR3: TGTGCCAGCAGCACGCAATGGGGCGGGGGCCAAGAGACCCAGTACTTC.